This T cell receptor (beta chain) was recorded in a study of blood T cell repertoires in COVID-19. As for the study in general: The United States, Italy and Spain were the sources of the acute and convalescent COVID-19 samples.

The V and J ends lost 3 bases and 1 base, in that order; junction bases with no gene match: 8. The germline V gene has CDR1 DFQATT and CDR2 SNEGSKA (reference sequence). The CDR3 runs 17 residues. The assay was immunoSEQ multiplex PCR, and TCRdb's table has in-frame clones only and misses some. The top ten hold 7.2% of the sample, which has about 220,000 clones, 80% seen once. The sample taken for sequencing was peripheral blood. The clonotype was recovered from a woman in her 70s with acute or convalescent COVID-19. The chain employs TRBV20-1 and TRBJ2-3; 12 nucleotides line up with TRBD2. This CDR3 reads CSASSPSGGAGTDTQYF. For the CDR3, the DNA is TGCAGTGCTAGTAGCCCTAGCGGGGGGGCTGGCACAGATACGCAGTATTTT.